These 20 T cell receptor beta chains share one sample of origin, sequenced in a study of cytomegalovirus exposure and HLA in healthy donors. PCR was performed using 60 Vbeta and 13 Jbeta primers. Clones were read by immunoSEQ multiplex PCR, and TCRdb kept only the in-frame ones, dropping some. The repertoire holds fewer than 85,000 clones, with approximately 75% as singletons. Source material: PBMCs. These receptor sequences come from a woman aged 40 to 50 in good health and CMV-seropositive.

As regards this clone: Germline is not matched at one junction end, which may reflect a read error. This chain joins TRBV7-9 and TRBJ1-6; 7 nucleotides match TRBD1. The germline CDR1 and CDR2 sequences are SEHNR and FQNEAQ (reference sequence). This CDR3 has 14 amino acids. Here the CDR3 DNA reads TGTTCCAGCAGGGGGGAGGGGCAAGATTCACCCCTCCACTTT. Encoded protein: CSSRGEGQDSPLHF.

This clone counts as medium-sized. This sequence joins TRBV5-4 and TRBJ1-6; 10 nucleotides match TRBD1. V lost 2 bases, J lost 8 bases, and 7 bases stayed unmatched. This CDR3 contains 16 residues. Germline assignment: CDR1 SGHNT and CDR2 YYREEE (reference sequence). CDR3 loop: CASSFEGQGLDSPLHF. The CDR3 DNA sequence: TGTGCCAGCAGCTTTGAGGGACAGGGGCTGGATTCACCCCTCCACTTT.

This clone was seen more than once but under ten times. CDR3 sequence: CASSGVWQSTKNIQYF. The DNA for the CDR3 is TGTGCCAGCAGTGGTGTTTGGCAGTCCACCAAAAACATTCAGTACTTC. The chain has TRBV2 and TRBJ2-4; D ambiguous. With 4 bases removed from V and 2 bases from J, the gap between germline ends came to 15 bases. The germline V gene encodes CDR1 SNHLY and CDR2 FYNNEI. The CDR3 length is 16 residues.

The chain employs TRBV5-4 and TRBJ2-2; D is perhaps TRBD1 (6 bases). The V and J ends lost 2 bases and 5 bases respectively, with 10 bases between them. In germline, CDR1 is SGHNT, CDR2 YYREEE (reference sequence). CDR3 length: 14 amino acids. The CDR3 DNA sequence: TGTGCCAGCAGCTTACACCAGGGGACCGGGGAGCTGTTTTTT. It yields the protein CASSLHQGTGELFF.

This clone showed up just a few times. The J gene is TRBJ2-2, the V gene TRBV30; TRBD2 is a possible D gene (6 bases). The ends were cut back, 4 bases at V and 7 bases at J, with 19 bases in the middle. The CDR3 contains 15 residues. The germline CDR1 and CDR2 sequences are GTSNPN and SVGIG (reference sequence). The CDR3 protein is CAWKPGLTSVGELFF. The CDR3 DNA reads as TGTGCCTGGAAACCGGGACTGACGTCCGTCGGGGAGCTGTTTTTT.

The rearrangement links TRBV6-6 to TRBJ1-5, with 7 bases matching TRBD1. This CDR3 has 15 residues. V was pared by 2 bases and J by 2 bases, with 3 bases of the junction left unmatched. The V gene's germline CDR1 is MNHNY and CDR2 SVGAGI (reference sequence). DNA of the CDR3: TGTGCCAGCAGTTACCCCACAGGGGGCAATCAGCCCCAGCATTTT. Its protein is CASSYPTGGNQPQHF.

This chain uses TRBV9 with TRBJ2-1, with a possible D match to TRBD2 (5 bases). Germline loops: CDR1 SGDLS, CDR2 YYNGEE. V gave up 4 bases and J gave up 0 bases, with 8 bases separating them. This CDR3 has 14 amino acids. The CDR3 spells CASSRGNSYNEQFF. CDR3 in DNA: TGTGCCAGCAGCCGGGGAAACTCCTACAATGAGCAGTTCTTC.

The chain links TRBV7-9 to TRBJ1-2; D perhaps matches TRBD1 (6 bases). Trimming removed 3 bases at V and 0 bases at J, with 20 bases between. Germline V gene sequence: CDR1 SEHNR, CDR2 FQNEAQ (reference sequence). CDR3 length equals 18 residues. CDR3 protein: CASSLRTLRDITNYGYTF. For the CDR3, the DNA is TGTGCCAGCAGCTTGAGAACCCTCCGGGACATAACTAACTATGGCTACACCTTC.

This rearrangement joins TRBV4-1 to TRBJ1-1, with TRBD1 as a possible D gene (5 bases). This CDR3 has 14 amino acids. The V gene's germline CDR1 is MGHRA and CDR2 YSYEKL. The V and J ends lost 2 bases and 1 base respectively, with 8 bases between them. The CDR3 loop reads CASSQIGANTEAFF. CDR3 DNA: TGCGCCAGCAGCCAAATAGGGGCGAACACTGAAGCTTTCTTT.

This clone appeared a few times. The V call is TRBV15, the J call TRBJ1-4, with no clear D. In germline, CDR1 is LNHNV, CDR2 YYDKDF (reference sequence). The CDR3 contains 12 residues. V gave up 0 bases and J gave up 10 bases, with 6 bases separating them. The CDR3 region is CATSRDTGKLFF. The CDR3 DNA follows: TGTGCCACCAGCAGAGATACGGGAAAACTGTTTTTT.

The chain joins TRBV7-2 to TRBJ1-6; D possibly corresponds to TRBD1 (6 bases). The CDR3 contains 14 residues. Germline V CDR1 and CDR2: SGHTA, FQGNSA. V lost 1 base and J lost 10, with 11 bases in between. The CDR3, as DNA: TGTGCCAGCAGCTTAGGCAGGGGAGTGTCACCCCTCCACTTT. This sequence encodes CASSLGRGVSPLHF.

The genes are TRBV7-9 and TRBJ1-1; no reliable D call. The CDR3 contains 14 residues. V gave up 1 base and J gave up 4 bases, with 10 bases separating them. Per the germline V gene, CDR1 is SEHNR and CDR2 is FQNEAQ (reference sequence). Written as DNA, the CDR3 is TGTGCCAGCAGCTTAGAAGCGGGAAGCACTGAAGCTTTCTTT. It codes for CASSLEAGSTEAFF.

The chain uses TRBV9 and TRBJ2-5; a weak D match, TRBD1 (6 bases). V was pared by 1 base and J by 4 bases, with 14 bases between. The CDR3 runs to 15 residues. Germline lookup yields CDR1 SGDLS and CDR2 YYNGEE. The CDR3 here is CASSVIQGPLETQYF. The CDR3 DNA reads as TGTGCCAGCAGCGTAATACAGGGCCCCTTAGAGACCCAGTACTTC.

The rearrangement uses TRBV4-2 and TRBJ2-7; 10 nucleotides align to TRBD1. The CDR3 loop spans 17 amino acids. V shed 4 bases, J shed 7 bases, and the junction held 16 bases outside the gene matches. Looked up from germline, CDR1 is LGHNA and CDR2 is YNFKEQ. The CDR3 region has the DNA TGTGCCAGCAGCCGCGAACTAATTCGGGACAGGGGATGGGAGCAGTACTTC. Its protein product is CASSRELIRDRGWEQYF.

The rearrangement uses TRBV11-3 and TRBJ1-6, with D maybe TRBD1 (5 bases). The germline V and J ends were trimmed by 1 base and 11 bases, with 9 bases remaining between them. This CDR3 has 13 amino acids. Germline lookup yields CDR1 SGHNT and CDR2 YENEEA. The DNA of the CDR3 is TGTGCCAGCAGCTTAGCGGGGGGTGCACCCCTCCACTTT. Protein product: CASSLAGGAPLHF.

This clone was seen a single time. The V call is TRBV19, the J call TRBJ2-7, with TRBD1 identical over 10 bases. This CDR3 is 12 amino acids long. Germline V gene data show CDR1 as LNHDA and CDR2 as SQIVND (reference sequence). Unmatched junction bases numbered 0, after V lost 5 bases and J lost 5 bases. The chain's CDR3 is CASSGQGDEQYF. CDR3 nucleotides: TGTGCCAGTAGTGGACAGGGGGACGAGCAGTACTTC.

The rearrangement joins TRBV6-1 to TRBJ1-1, with D hard to call. Trimming cost V 0 bases and J 3 bases, with 17 bases left between them. The CDR3 has 17 residues. Germline V CDR1 and CDR2: MNHNS, SASEGT. The CDR3 is CASSEAGLLIGDTEAFF. In nucleotides, the CDR3 is TGTGCCAGCAGTGAAGCCGGACTCTTAATAGGTGACACTGAAGCTTTCTTT.

This chain joins TRBV19 and TRBJ1-2, with 8 bases aligning to TRBD1. Germline V gene sequence: CDR1 LNHDA, CDR2 SQIVND (reference sequence). This CDR3 contains 15 residues. V shed 4 bases, J shed 8 bases, and the junction held 12 bases outside the gene matches. CDR3 DNA: TGTGCCAGTAGTACACTCGGGACAGGCTCTGGAGGCTACACCTTC. Amino acid sequence: CASSTLGTGSGGYTF. Complete variable domain (other parts from reference TRBV19 and TRBJ1-2): DGGITQSPKYLFRKEGQNVTLSCEQNLNHDAMYWYRQDPGQGLRLIYYSQIVNDFQKGDIAEGYSVSREKKESFPLTVTSAQKNPTAFYLCASSTLGTGSGGYTFGSGTRLTVV.

The gene calls are TRBV10-1 and TRBJ2-1; 10 bases agree with TRBD2. Germline V gives CDR1 WNHNN, CDR2 SYGVQD (reference sequence). The CDR3 has 15 amino acids. The ends lost 3 bases at V and 7 bases at J; junction bases unmatched: 6. The CDR3, as DNA: TGCGCCAGCAGTGAAAATAGCGGGGGGCGGAATGAGCAGTTCTTC. It yields the protein CASSENSGGRNEQFF.

This clone was recorded a few times. This sequence joins TRBV2 and TRBJ2-7; 16 nucleotides match TRBD2. CDR3 length: 16 amino acids. V trimming: 7 bases; J trimming: 6 bases; junction bases outside the gene matches: 9. Germline V gene data show CDR1 as SNHLY and CDR2 as FYNNEI. DNA of the CDR3: TGTGCCAGCAAAGGGACTAGCGGGGGGGCAGGATCCGAGCAGTACTTC. Its protein is CASKGTSGGAGSEQYF.